This TCR beta chain was sequenced during a study of cytomegalovirus exposure and HLA in healthy donors. CDR3 length: 15 amino acids. The germline CDR1 and CDR2 sequences are SGHRS and YFSETQ. After removal of 4 bases from V and 2 bases from J, the junction contained 7 bases not matched to a gene. This clone has a handful of counts. The PCR ran on 60 Vbeta and 13 Jbeta primers. Sequencing was performed with immunoSEQ multiplex PCR; in TCRdb, only in-frame clones are kept and a portion is missing. Of approximately 120,000 clones listed, about 10% are singletons. Material for sequencing was PBMCs. This TCR was sampled from a woman in her late teens or twenties in good health and CMV-seropositive. The chain is built from TRBV5-1 and TRBJ2-5; the match to TRBD2 covers 8 bases. For the CDR3, the DNA is TGCGCCAGCAGCAATCTAGCGGGTTTGCAAGAGACCCAGTACTTC. Protein sequence: CASSNLAGLQETQYF.